This T cell receptor beta chain was captured in a study of T cell repertoires in cytomegalovirus infection (dated by TCRdb to about 2019). At the level of the whole study: Peptide stimulations targeted recently identified HLA-C-restricted CMV epitopes, whose presentation resists viral immunomodulation, together with well-studied HLA-B-restricted epitopes. The HLA type of each donor mattered for the analysis, because public TCR beta signatures pointed to carriage of CMV infection along with the matching HLA type.

The treatment or condition tag for this specimen amounts to: in vitro stimulation with specific CMV peptide epitopes to enrich CMV-specific T cells. Points the paper makes about the study in general: Carriers of CMV infection plus the relevant HLA type were discriminated by the cumulative frequency of public TCR beta family members in the study cohort and in an independent 352-donor cohort. The ex vivo response was dominated by HLA-C-restricted CMV-specific TCR beta clonotypes, which also provided the single most frequent clonotype in two of eight donors.

Clipping removes 4 bases from V and 6 bases from J, with 8 as the unmatched junction base count. The CDR3 has 15 amino acids, counting the end cysteine and phenylalanine. Only CDR3 DNA is held: 45 bases, read in frame from base 1. Per the germline V gene, SGHTA is the CDR1 and FQGNSA is the CDR2. Sequencing used an Illumina HiSeq 1500. TCRdb applied fastp at Q25 and MiXCR to the public reads, then kept only in-frame beta chains. Rows are unified per CDR3 protein, each entry keeping the most common DNA and genes. Across this sample there are approximately 49,000 distinct CDR3 sequences, with around 18% seen only once. The ten biggest clones cover more than 25% of the sample. The sample holds a few counts of this clonotype. This receptor's antigen is unknown. No base qualities exist here, and no much larger clone lies one base off it.

The sequencing used CD8+ T cells from cultured PBMCs, collected from culture after CMV antigen stimulation. The rearrangement combines TRBV7-2 with TRBJ2-7; the central 11 bases match TRBD2. The receptor's source is a human donor in good health (CMV status not recorded). Some clones in this sample may be carry-over from other donors' samples. In nucleotides, the sequence is TGTGCCAGCAGCTCCGAACTAGCGGGAGTTCTCGAGCAGTACTTC. This sequence encodes CASSSELAGVLEQYF.